The 11 T cell receptor beta chains reported below all come from one sample, sequenced in a study of neurological immune-mediated disorders. Each CDR3 protein is one row after TCRdb ran MiXCR on the 5' RACE reads. The data show around 28,000 distinct CDR3 sequences, with 5% to 7.5% seen just once and about 8.1% held by the top ten. Sequencing used PBMCs. These receptors came from a woman between 45 and 65 years old in good health.

This clonotype was picked up many times. This chain uses TRBV5-6 with TRBJ2-3, with a possible D match to TRBD2 (6 bases). Trimming took off 4 bases at V and 0 bases at J, with 24 bases between the two ends. The CDR3 is 19 residues long. Germline CDR1 reads SGHDT; CDR2 reads YYEEEE. CDR3 sequence reads: CASSLRNLPGLASTDTQYF. The CDR3 DNA reads TGTGCCAGCAGCCTCCGAAACCTTCCGGGACTCGCTAGCACAGATACGCAGTATTTT.

This clonotype was picked up many times. This chain joins TRBV28 and TRBJ2-7, with D uncertain. Germline loops: CDR1 MDHEN, CDR2 SYDVKM. This CDR3 spans 13 amino acids. Trimming stripped 8 bases from V and 0 bases from J, with 11 bases between. CDR3 coding DNA: TGTGCCAGCCGACGCGGCGGCTCCTACGAGCAGTACTTC. As protein: CASRRGGSYEQYF.

This clonotype is classed as medium-sized. The chain joins TRBV11-2 to TRBJ2-7; D not resolved. The CDR3 has 13 residues. Deletions cut 0 bases from V and 7 bases from J, with 10 bases between. Per the germline V gene, CDR1 is SGHAT and CDR2 is FQNNGV. The CDR3 sequence: CASSLDPQSEQYF. CDR3 nucleotides: TGTGCCAGCAGCTTAGACCCGCAATCGGAGCAGTACTTC.

There are many counts of this clonotype. The rearrangement links TRBV15 to TRBJ2-1; weak D call: TRBD2 (7 bases). Trimming stripped 6 bases from V and 8 bases from J, with 17 bases between. This CDR3 has 14 amino acids. In germline, CDR1 is LNHNV, CDR2 YYDKDF (reference sequence). The CDR3 protein is CATSIRGAGDEQFF. CDR3 bases: TGTGCCACCAGTATTCGGGGGGCCGGCGATGAGCAGTTCTTC. Full variable domain (remainder filled in from reference TRBV15 and TRBJ2-1): DAMVIQNPRYQVTQFGKPVTLSCSQTLNHNVMYWYQQKSSQAPKLLFHYYDKDFNNEADTPDNFQSRRPNTSFCFLDIRSPGLGDTAMYLCATSIRGAGDEQFFGPGTRLTVL.

This clonotype appeared many times. The gene calls are TRBV7-3 and TRBJ2-3; D remains ambiguous. Trimming stripped 3 bases from V and 2 bases from J, with 6 bases between. Germline V CDR1 and CDR2: SGHTA, FQGTGA. This CDR3 spans 13 amino acids. The CDR3 is CASSFGPTDTQYF. CDR3 nucleotides: TGTGCCAGCAGCTTCGGACCCACAGATACGCAGTATTTT.

This clonotype was observed at least ten times. V is TRBV28 and J is TRBJ1-1; unclear D gene. Germline-derived CDR1 and CDR2 are MDHEN and SYDVKM. The CDR3 loop spans 13 amino acids. Deletions cut 2 bases from V and 0 bases from J, with 4 bases between. The CDR3 bases are TGTGCCAGCAGTTTACGGATGAACACTGAAGCTTTCTTT. Amino acids: CASSLRMNTEAFF.

Many counts were recorded for this clonotype. The V call is TRBV7-2, the J call TRBJ2-2; D unresolved. This CDR3 has 15 residues. Deletions cut 6 bases from V and 0 bases from J, with 11 bases between. The germline CDR1 and CDR2 sequences are SGHTA and FQGNSA. CDR3: CASRQDLSNTGELFF. In DNA form, the CDR3 reads TGTGCCAGCAGACAAGACTTGTCGAACACCGGGGAGCTGTTTTTT.

This clonotype was observed many times. The V and J genes are TRBV7-9 and TRBJ2-5; TRBD1 matches at 8 bases. CDR3 length equals 17 residues. Germline assignment: CDR1 SEHNR and CDR2 FQNEAQ (reference sequence). V shed 5 bases, J shed 5 bases, and the junction held 16 bases outside the gene matches. The CDR3 is CASSLKELRDRTETQYF. The DNA for the CDR3 is TGTGCCAGCAGCCTTAAGGAACTCCGGGACAGGACGGAGACCCAGTACTTC.

This clonotype appeared many times. This chain joins TRBV20-1 and TRBJ2-3, with 10 positions matching TRBD2. From germline, CDR1 is DFQATT and CDR2 SNEGSKA (reference sequence). The CDR3 consists of 14 residues. The CDR3 loop reads CSGGASGSSDTQYF. The CDR3 DNA sequence: TGCAGCGGGGGGGCTAGCGGGAGTTCAGATACGCAGTATTTT.

Ten or more counts support this clonotype. The rearrangement joins TRBV6-4 to TRBJ1-1; TRBD1 is a possible D gene (5 bases). CDR1 and CDR2 from the germline V gene are MRHNA and SNTAGT. The CDR3 sequence is 13 residues long. Trimming removed 6 bases at V and 5 bases at J, with 13 bases between. The CDR3 DNA reads TGTGCCAGCAGCAGGGTTTTTGGAACTGAAGCTTTCTTT. This gives the protein CASSRVFGTEAFF.

This clonotype was detected many times. The J gene is TRBJ2-3, the V gene TRBV20-1; no reliable D call. The V gene's germline CDR1 is DFQATT and CDR2 SNEGSKA (reference sequence). The CDR3 consists of 13 residues. Trimming pared 3 bases from V and 0 bases from J, leaving 7 bases between. CDR3 bases: TGCAGTGCTAGGGTCCTTAGCACAGATACGCAGTATTTT. Encoded protein: CSARVLSTDTQYF.